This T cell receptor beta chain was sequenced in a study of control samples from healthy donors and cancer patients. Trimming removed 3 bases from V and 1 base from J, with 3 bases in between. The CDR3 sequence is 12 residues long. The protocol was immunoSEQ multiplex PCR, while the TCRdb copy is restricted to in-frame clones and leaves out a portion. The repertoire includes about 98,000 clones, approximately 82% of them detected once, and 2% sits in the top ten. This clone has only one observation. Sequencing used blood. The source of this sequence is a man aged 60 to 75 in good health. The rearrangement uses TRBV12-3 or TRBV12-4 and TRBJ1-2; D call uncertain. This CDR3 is CASSFLNYGYTF. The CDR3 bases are TGTGCCAGCAGTTTCCTTAACTATGGCTACACCTTC.